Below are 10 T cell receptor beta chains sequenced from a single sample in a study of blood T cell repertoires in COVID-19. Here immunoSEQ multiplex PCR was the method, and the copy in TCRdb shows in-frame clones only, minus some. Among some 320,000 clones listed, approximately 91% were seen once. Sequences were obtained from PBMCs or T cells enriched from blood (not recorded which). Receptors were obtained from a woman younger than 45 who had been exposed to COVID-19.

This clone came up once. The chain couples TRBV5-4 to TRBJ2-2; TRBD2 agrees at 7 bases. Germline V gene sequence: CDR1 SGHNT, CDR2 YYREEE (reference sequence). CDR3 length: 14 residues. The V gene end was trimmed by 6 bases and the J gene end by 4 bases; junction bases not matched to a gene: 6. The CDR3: CASTRDYTTGELFF. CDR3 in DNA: TGTGCCAGCACCCGGGACTACACCACCGGGGAGCTGTTTTTT.

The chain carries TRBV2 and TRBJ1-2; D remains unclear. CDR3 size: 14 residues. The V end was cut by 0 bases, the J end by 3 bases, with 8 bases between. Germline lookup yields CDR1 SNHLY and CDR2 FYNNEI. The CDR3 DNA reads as TGTGCCAGCAGTGAAGCTGGCACCTACTATGGCTACACCTTC. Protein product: CASSEAGTYYGYTF.

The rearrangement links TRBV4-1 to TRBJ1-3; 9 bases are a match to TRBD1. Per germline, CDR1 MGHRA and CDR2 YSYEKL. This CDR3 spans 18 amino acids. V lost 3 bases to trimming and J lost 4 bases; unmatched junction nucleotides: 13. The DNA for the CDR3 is TGCGCCAGCAGCCATGCCGGGACAGGGATCGCGCAGGGAAACACCATATATTTT. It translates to CASSHAGTGIAQGNTIYF.

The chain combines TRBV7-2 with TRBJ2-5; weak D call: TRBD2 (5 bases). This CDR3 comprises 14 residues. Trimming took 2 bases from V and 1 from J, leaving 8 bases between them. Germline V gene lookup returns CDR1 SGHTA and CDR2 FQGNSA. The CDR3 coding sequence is TGTGCCAGCAGCTTAATGGGGAGCCAAGAGACCCAGTACTTC. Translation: CASSLMGSQETQYF.

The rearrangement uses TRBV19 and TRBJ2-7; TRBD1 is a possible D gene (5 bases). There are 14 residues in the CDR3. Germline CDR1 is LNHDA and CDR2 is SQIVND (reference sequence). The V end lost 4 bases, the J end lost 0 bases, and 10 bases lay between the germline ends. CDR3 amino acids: CASSTQGTSYEQYF. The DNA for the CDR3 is TGTGCCAGTAGTACGCAGGGTACCTCCTACGAGCAGTACTTC. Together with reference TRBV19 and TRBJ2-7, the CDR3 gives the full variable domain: DGGITQSPKYLFRKEGQNVTLSCEQNLNHDAMYWYRQDPGQGLRLIYYSQIVNDFQKGDIAEGYSVSREKKESFPLTVTSAQKNPTAFYLCASSTQGTSYEQYFGPGTRLTVT.

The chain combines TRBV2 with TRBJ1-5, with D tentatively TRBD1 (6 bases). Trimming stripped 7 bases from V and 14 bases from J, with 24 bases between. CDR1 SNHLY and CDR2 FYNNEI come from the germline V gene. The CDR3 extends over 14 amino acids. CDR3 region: CASMGQGLQARKHF. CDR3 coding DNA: TGTGCCAGCATGGGTCAGGGGCTGCAGGCGAGGAAGCATTTT.

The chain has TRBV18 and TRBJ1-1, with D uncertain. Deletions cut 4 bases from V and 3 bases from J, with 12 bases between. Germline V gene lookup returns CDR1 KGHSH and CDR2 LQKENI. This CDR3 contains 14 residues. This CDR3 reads CASSLTGRDTEAFF. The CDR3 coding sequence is TGTGCCAGCTCACTCACGGGAAGGGACACTGAAGCTTTCTTT.

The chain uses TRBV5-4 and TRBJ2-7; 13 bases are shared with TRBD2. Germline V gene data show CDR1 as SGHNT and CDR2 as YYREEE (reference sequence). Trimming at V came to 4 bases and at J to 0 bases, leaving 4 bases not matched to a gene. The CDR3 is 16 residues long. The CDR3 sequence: CASSIGTSGASYEQYF. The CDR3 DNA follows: TGTGCCAGCAGCATAGGGACTAGCGGGGCCTCCTACGAGCAGTACTTC. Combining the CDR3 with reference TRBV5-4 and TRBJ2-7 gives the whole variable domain ETGVTQSPTHLIKTRGQQVTLRCSSQSGHNTVSWYQQALGQGPQFIFQYYREEENGRGNFPPRFSGLQFPNYSSELNVNALELDDSALYLCASSIGTSGASYEQYFGPGTRLTVT.

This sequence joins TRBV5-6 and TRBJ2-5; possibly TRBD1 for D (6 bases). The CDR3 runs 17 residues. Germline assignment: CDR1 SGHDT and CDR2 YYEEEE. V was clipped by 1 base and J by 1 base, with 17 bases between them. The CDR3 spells CASSLYSGEPLQETQYF. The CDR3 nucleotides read TGTGCCAGCAGCTTGTATTCAGGGGAGCCACTCCAAGAGACCCAGTACTTC. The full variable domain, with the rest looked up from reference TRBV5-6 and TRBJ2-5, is DAGVTQSPTHLIKTRGQQVTLRCSPKSGHDTVSWYQQALGQGPQFIFQYYEEEERQRGNFPDRFSGHQFPNYSSELNVNALLLGDSALYLCASSLYSGEPLQETQYFGPGTRLLVL.

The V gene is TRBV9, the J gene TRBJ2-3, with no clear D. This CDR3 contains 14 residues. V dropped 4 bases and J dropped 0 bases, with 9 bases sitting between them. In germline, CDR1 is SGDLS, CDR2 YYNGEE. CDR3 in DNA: TGTGCCAGCAGCCTTAGCCGTAGCACAGATACGCAGTATTTT. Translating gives CASSLSRSTDTQYF.